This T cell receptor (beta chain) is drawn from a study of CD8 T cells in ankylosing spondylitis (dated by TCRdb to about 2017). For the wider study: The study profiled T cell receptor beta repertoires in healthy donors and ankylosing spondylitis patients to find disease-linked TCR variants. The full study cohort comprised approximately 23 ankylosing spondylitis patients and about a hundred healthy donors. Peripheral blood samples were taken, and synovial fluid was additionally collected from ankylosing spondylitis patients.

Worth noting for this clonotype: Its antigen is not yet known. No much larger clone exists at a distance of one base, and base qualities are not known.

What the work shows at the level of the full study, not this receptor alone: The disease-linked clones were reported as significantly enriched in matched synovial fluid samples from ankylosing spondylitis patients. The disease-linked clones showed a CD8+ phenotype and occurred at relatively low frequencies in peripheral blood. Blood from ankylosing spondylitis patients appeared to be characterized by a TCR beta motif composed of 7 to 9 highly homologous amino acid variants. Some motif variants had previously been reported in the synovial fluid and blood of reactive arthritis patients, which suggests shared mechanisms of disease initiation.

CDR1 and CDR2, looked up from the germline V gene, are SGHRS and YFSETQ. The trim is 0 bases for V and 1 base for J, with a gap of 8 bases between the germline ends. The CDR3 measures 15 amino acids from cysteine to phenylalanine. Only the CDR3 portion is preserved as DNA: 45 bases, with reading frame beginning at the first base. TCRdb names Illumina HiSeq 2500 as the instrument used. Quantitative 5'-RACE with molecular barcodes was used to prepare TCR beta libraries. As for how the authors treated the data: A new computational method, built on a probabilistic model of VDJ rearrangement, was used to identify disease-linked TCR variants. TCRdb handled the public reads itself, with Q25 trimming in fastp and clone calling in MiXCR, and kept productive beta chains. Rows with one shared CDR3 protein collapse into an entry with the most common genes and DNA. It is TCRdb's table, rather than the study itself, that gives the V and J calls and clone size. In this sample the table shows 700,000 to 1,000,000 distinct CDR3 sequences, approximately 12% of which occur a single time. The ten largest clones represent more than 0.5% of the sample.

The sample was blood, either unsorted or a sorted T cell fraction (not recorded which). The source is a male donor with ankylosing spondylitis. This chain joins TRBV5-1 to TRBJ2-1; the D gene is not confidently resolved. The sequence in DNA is TGCGCCAGCAGCTTGGTGGAGAGTTCCTACAATGAGCAGTTCTTC. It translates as CASSLVESSYNEQFF.